These T cell receptor beta chains were read from a single sample in a study of shared clonotypes between healthy human individuals. Profiled with immunoSEQ multiplex PCR; TCRdb holds only in-frame clones, not every one. The sample yields roughly 700,000 clones, about 74% seen once. Sequencing was done on a sample of memory CD4+ T cells sorted from blood. Receptors originate from a woman aged 25 to 45 in good health. Each CDR3 is given with its conserved first and last residue.

cdr3_aa: CASSFWAGGVNQPQHF; v_call: TRBV28; cdr3_length: 16
cdr3_aa: CASRDNQPQHF; v_call: TRBV6-1; cdr3_length: 11
cdr3_aa: CASSIRANAGSGNTIYF; v_call: TRBV19; cdr3_length: 17
cdr3_aa: CASSLPGQGVNTEAFF; v_call: TRBV28; cdr3_length: 16
cdr3_aa: CASSTQQLGPQHF; v_call: TRBV7-2; cdr3_length: 13
cdr3_aa: CASSSSSGAYNEQFF; v_call: TRBV5-1; cdr3_length: 15
cdr3_aa: CASSGWPHLSTDTQYF; v_call: TRBV6-1; cdr3_length: 16
cdr3_aa: CASSPSGTPNTGELFF; v_call: TRBV5-1; cdr3_length: 16
cdr3_aa: CASSSRALEVNEQFF; v_call: TRBV7-3; cdr3_length: 15
cdr3_aa: CASSWTANTEAFF; v_call: TRBV5-1; cdr3_length: 13
cdr3_aa: CASSSDPRGKRYNEQFF; v_call: TRBV28; cdr3_length: 17
cdr3_aa: CASSFAASDTQYF; v_call: TRBV7-9; cdr3_length: 13
cdr3_aa: CASSQDIGTSRLNEQFF; v_call: TRBV4-2; cdr3_length: 17
cdr3_aa: CASSPQDRGTNEKLFF; v_call: TRBV18; cdr3_length: 16
cdr3_aa: CASSLEWGDQETQYF; v_call: TRBV7-9; cdr3_length: 15
cdr3_aa: CASSEAGTEAFF; v_call: TRBV25-1; cdr3_length: 12
cdr3_aa: CASSARDSSDYTEAFF; v_call: TRBV6-1; cdr3_length: 16
cdr3_aa: CASRRTVSSGANVLTF; v_call: TRBV19; cdr3_length: 16
cdr3_aa: CASSRDRSISYEQYF; v_call: TRBV18; cdr3_length: 15
cdr3_aa: CASSYPSGSFDNEQFF; v_call: TRBV6-6; cdr3_length: 16
cdr3_aa: CAISEKLGTDTQYF; v_call: TRBV10-3; cdr3_length: 14
cdr3_aa: CASSDGQLQETQYF; v_call: TRBV10-1; cdr3_length: 14
cdr3_aa: CASSLGLNNEQFF; v_call: TRBV11-2; cdr3_length: 13
cdr3_aa: CASSPRSEQFF; v_call: TRBV2; cdr3_length: 11
cdr3_aa: CASSLSNPAGRATNEKLFF; v_call: TRBV7-8; cdr3_length: 19
cdr3_aa: CSVVGKSNEKLFF; v_call: TRBV29-1; cdr3_length: 13
cdr3_aa: CASLGQLNYGYTF; v_call: TRBV28; cdr3_length: 13
cdr3_aa: CAWDQGHPGKETQYF; v_call: TRBV30; cdr3_length: 15
cdr3_aa: CASSKEEGGGPDTQYF; v_call: TRBV21-1; cdr3_length: 16
cdr3_aa: CASSYLGEADTQYF; v_call: TRBV6-5; cdr3_length: 14
cdr3_aa: CASSASLGANVLTF; v_call: TRBV19; cdr3_length: 14
cdr3_aa: CASSSGPSGNTIYF; v_call: TRBV7-2; cdr3_length: 14
cdr3_aa: CASSKQGAHHEQYF; v_call: TRBV27; cdr3_length: 14
cdr3_aa: CASSLFSGRAATDTQYF; v_call: TRBV27; cdr3_length: 17
cdr3_aa: CASSPRGSGRSSQYF; v_call: TRBV5-6; cdr3_length: 15
cdr3_aa: CASSFSVNGNTIYF; v_call: TRBV7-2; cdr3_length: 14
cdr3_aa: CASSPRGGRQDTEAFF; v_call: TRBV5-1; cdr3_length: 16
cdr3_aa: CASSLAQGTNYGYTF; v_call: TRBV5-1; cdr3_length: 15
cdr3_aa: CASRKDSYNEKLFF; v_call: TRBV2; cdr3_length: 14
cdr3_aa: CASMGLTASYEQYF; v_call: TRBV2; cdr3_length: 14
cdr3_aa: CASRDPLYGYTF; v_call: TRBV6-1; cdr3_length: 12
cdr3_aa: CASTPFGVMNTEAFF; v_call: TRBV5-4; cdr3_length: 15
cdr3_aa: CASSLAGERNEQFF; v_call: TRBV27; cdr3_length: 14
cdr3_aa: CASSQDDRGLNEQFF; v_call: TRBV4-2; cdr3_length: 15
cdr3_aa: CASSQQDSNQPQHF; v_call: TRBV4-1; cdr3_length: 14
cdr3_aa: CASSWGLAGGALRADTQYF; v_call: TRBV2; cdr3_length: 19
cdr3_aa: CASSQDGGAEAFF; v_call: TRBV4-1; cdr3_length: 13
cdr3_aa: CSAKAYNEQFF; v_call: TRBV20-1; cdr3_length: 11
cdr3_aa: CASNRGQDTEAFF; v_call: TRBV6-5; cdr3_length: 13
cdr3_aa: CASSLPGGHEQYF; v_call: TRBV6-6; cdr3_length: 13
cdr3_aa: CAWSQAGGTDQPQHF; v_call: TRBV30; cdr3_length: 15
cdr3_aa: CASSLVWGINYGYTF; v_call: TRBV28; cdr3_length: 15
cdr3_aa: CASSWGQPTSTDTQYF; v_call: TRBV7-9; cdr3_length: 16
cdr3_aa: CASSFATGNEKLFF; v_call: TRBV5-1; cdr3_length: 14
cdr3_aa: CASSELAGDNEQFF; v_call: TRBV2; cdr3_length: 14
cdr3_aa: CASQGPGGANVLTF; v_call: TRBV30; cdr3_length: 14
cdr3_aa: CASRDLSGPSYEQYF; v_call: TRBV28; cdr3_length: 15
cdr3_aa: CATNPLDRGEGAFF; v_call: TRBV6-1; cdr3_length: 14
cdr3_aa: CSATQETQYF; v_call: TRBV20-1; cdr3_length: 10